This T cell receptor (beta chain) is drawn from a study of cytomegalovirus exposure and HLA in healthy donors. Germline V gene data show CDR1 as MNHNY and CDR2 as SVGAGI (reference sequence). The CDR3 extends over 12 amino acids. V was pared by 0 bases and J by 8 bases, with 4 bases between. TCRdb keeps only in-frame clones here, not all; method: immunoSEQ multiplex PCR. The data contain 250,000 to 300,000 clones, around 89% of them singletons. The rearrangement links TRBV6-6 to TRBJ1-4, with D uncertain. The clonotype was recovered from a woman under 30 in good health and CMV-seronegative. The sequenced material came from PBMCs. CDR3 nucleotide sequence: TGTGCCAGCAGTTACTCGCAGGAAAAACTGTTTTTT. It codes for CASSYSQEKLFF.